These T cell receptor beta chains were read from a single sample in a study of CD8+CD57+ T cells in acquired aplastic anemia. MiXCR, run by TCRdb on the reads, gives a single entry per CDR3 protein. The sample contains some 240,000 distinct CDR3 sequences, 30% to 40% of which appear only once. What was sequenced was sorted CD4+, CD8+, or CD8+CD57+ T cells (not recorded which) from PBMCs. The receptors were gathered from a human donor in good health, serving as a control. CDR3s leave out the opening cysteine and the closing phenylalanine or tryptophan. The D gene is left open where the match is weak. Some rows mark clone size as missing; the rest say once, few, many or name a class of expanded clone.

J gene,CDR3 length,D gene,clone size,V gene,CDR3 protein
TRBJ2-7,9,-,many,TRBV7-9,ASSLHYEQY
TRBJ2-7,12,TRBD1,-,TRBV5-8,ASSSQTTGLEQY
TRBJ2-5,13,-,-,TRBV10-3,AISESQPPGETQY
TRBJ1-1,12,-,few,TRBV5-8,ASSLSNMNTEAF
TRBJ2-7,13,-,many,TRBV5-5,ASSLGRTQGYEQY
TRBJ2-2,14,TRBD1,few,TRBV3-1,ASSQHPGTGGGELF
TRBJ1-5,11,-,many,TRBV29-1,SVQGGGNQPQH
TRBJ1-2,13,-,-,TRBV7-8,ASSLWRQGNYGYT
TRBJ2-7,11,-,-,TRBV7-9,ASSLENQGKQY
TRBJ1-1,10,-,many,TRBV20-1,SGLQRNTEAF
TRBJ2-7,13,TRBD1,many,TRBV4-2,ASSQQGQGSYEQY
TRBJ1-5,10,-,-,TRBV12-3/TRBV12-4,ATQTGYQPQH